This T cell receptor (beta chain) was identified during a study of T cells after yellow fever vaccination. TCRdb fed the 5' RACE reads into MiXCR, producing one record per CDR3 protein. Among nearly 550,000 distinct CDR3 sequences listed, 15% to 20% were seen once. The sequence came from a man aged 30 to 45 who received the YFV17D yellow fever vaccine. The material sequenced was PBMCs, taken 15 days after the yellow fever booster vaccination.

The CDR3 loop reads CSARETIRRTDTQYF. The CDR3 nucleotides read TGCAGTGCTAGAGAGACAATCAGACGCACAGATACGCAGTATTTT. This rearrangement joins TRBV20-1 to TRBJ2-3; no reliable D call. Germline-derived CDR1 and CDR2 are DFQATT and SNEGSKA (reference sequence). The CDR3 totals 15 residues. Between the trimmed V and J ends, which lost 0 bases and 1 base, there was a span of 11 bases.